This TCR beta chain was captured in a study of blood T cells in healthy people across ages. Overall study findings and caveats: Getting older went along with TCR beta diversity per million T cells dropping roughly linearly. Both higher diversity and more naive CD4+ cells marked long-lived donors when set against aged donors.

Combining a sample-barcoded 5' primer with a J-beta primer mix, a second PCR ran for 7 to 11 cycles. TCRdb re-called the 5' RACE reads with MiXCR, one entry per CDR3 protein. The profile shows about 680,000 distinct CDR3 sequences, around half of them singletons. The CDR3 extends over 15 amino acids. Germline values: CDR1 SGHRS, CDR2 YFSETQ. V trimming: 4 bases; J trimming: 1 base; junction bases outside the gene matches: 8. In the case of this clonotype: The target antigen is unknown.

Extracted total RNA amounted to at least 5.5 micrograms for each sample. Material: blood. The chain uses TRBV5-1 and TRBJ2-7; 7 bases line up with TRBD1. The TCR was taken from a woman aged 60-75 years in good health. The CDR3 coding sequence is TGCGCCAGCAGCCCGTGGACAGGACTTTCCTACGAGCAGTACTTC. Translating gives CASSPWTGLSYEQYF. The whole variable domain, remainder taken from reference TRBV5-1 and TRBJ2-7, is KAGVTQTPRYLIKTRGQQVTLSCSPISGHRSVSWYQQTPGQGLQFLFEYFSETQRNKGNFPGRFSGRQFSNSRSEMNVSTLELGDSALYLCASSPWTGLSYEQYFGPGTRLTVT.